This TCR beta chain was captured by sequencing in a study of post-analysis software for immune sequencing data (dated by TCRdb to the mid-2010s). About the full investigation: Recorded disease courses included relapsing-remitting, secondary progressive and progressive-relapsing multiple sclerosis, with some patients lacking subtype annotation. The multiple sclerosis patient repertoires were compared with 10 or so previously published healthy control repertoires from donors aged about 6 to 26 years. A subset of samples was prepared in parallel using single-end sample barcoding, then pooled and co-amplified after Illumina adapter ligation.

The protocol used for the library was PCR. Sequencing used an Illumina HiSeq 2500. Unique molecular identifiers were incorporated into TCR beta cDNA libraries to reduce PCR and sequencing biases. Per 1 to 10 million input T cells, some 500,000 cDNA molecules were obtained, such that each molecule approximated one T cell. Patient libraries were prepared and sequenced with the same protocol used for the earlier healthy control dataset. Within a given batch, samples were prepared together, multiplexed and sequenced on the same HiSeq lane. Turning to the authors' computational methods: MIGEC was used to process the raw barcoded reads, and molecular identifier groups with only a single read were discarded before consensus assembly and CDR3 extraction. Clonotype tables were post-analysed with VDJtools, and diversity was normalized by down-sampling all datasets to the smallest sample size. Repertoire overlap clustering matched CDR3 amino acid but not nucleotide sequences to correct batch-related cross-sample contamination. TCRdb trimmed the raw reads at Q25, called clones with MiXCR and kept productive beta chains. All rows with the same CDR3 protein become a single entry with the most common DNA and genes. These V and J calls are TCRdb output, not the study's own analysis. Within this sample are 800,000 to 950,000 distinct CDR3 sequences, with approximately 57% of them counted one time only. The ten largest make up roughly 4.4% of the sample.

What the authors observed across the whole study: Significantly higher frequencies in patients than in controls were found for five or six TRBV segments, including TRBV5-6, TRBV5-1 and TRBV20-1. Strong co-clustering of samples prepared in the same batch was shown by direct clustering with F measure, prompting a batch-effect correction. Compared with controls, multiple sclerosis patients had significantly lower normalized Chao1 diversity, a finding suggesting substantial peripheral T-cell clonal expansion. The control group was slightly older than the multiple sclerosis patient group.

Concerning this clonotype: Its antigen is not yet known. The record has no base qualities; no much larger clone is one base away.

To demonstrate the VDJtools post-analysis software, TCR beta repertoires were profiled from the peripheral blood of 13 young patients with multiple sclerosis. The patients with multiple sclerosis were children and adolescents between roughly 6 and 17 years of age. CDR1 SGHTA and CDR2 FQGTGA were looked up in the germline V gene. V loses 5 bases, J loses 3 bases, and the germline ends lie 11 bases apart. The CDR3, cysteine through phenylalanine, is 13 amino acids long. Kept here is only the CDR3 DNA, which spans 39 bases and is read in frame from base 1. The sample taken for sequencing was blood. The chain was built from TRBV7-3 and TRBJ2-7, with an unclear D gene assignment. This clonotype was sampled from a girl aged 10-17 years with multiple sclerosis. CDR3 reads: CASSPIPFYEQYF. The nucleotide sequence is TGTGCCAGCAGCCCTATTCCCTTCTACGAGCAGTACTTC.